These 22 T cell receptor beta chains came from one sample sequenced in a study of molecular identifiers for immune sequencing clone quantification (dated 2018 in TCRdb). Library prep was done by PCR. Sequencing was performed on a NextSeq 500. TCRdb cleaned the public reads at Q25 with fastp, built clones with MiXCR and kept in-frame beta chains. Under each unique CDR3 protein, matching rows form one entry showing the most common genes and DNA. In this sample the table shows around 100,000 distinct CDR3 sequences, 36% of which occur a single time. Jointly, the top ten make up under 5.5% of the sample. Specimen: naive CD8+ T cells from blood, with Jurkat cell RNA spiked in. The label giving this sample's cell subset or site can be read as: FACS-sorted CD8+CD4-CCR7+CD45RA+ naive T cells. The receptor source for this set is a human donor in good health. Some libraries in this study had Jurkat cell RNA spiked in.

This clonotype was observed a few times. A much larger clone is a single base away; this may be a read error. The V call is TRBV28, the J call TRBJ1-4; D is undetermined. Germline V gene lookup returns CDR1 MDHEN and CDR2 SYDVKM. CDR3 size: 13 residues. The CDR3 coding sequence is TGTGCCAGCAGTCCTCATTTGGGTGAAAGACTGTTTTTT. Residues: CASSPHLGERLFF.

This clonotype has more than one count but fewer than ten. The genes are TRBV25-1 and TRBJ1-1; D is unclear. The CDR3 is 14 residues long. Trimming took 4 bases from V and 2 from J, leaving 11 bases between them. CDR1 is MGHDK and CDR2 is SYGVNS in the germline V gene. CDR3 region: CASSGYLDNTEAFF. The CDR3 region has the DNA TGTGCCAGCAGTGGGTACCTCGATAACACTGAAGCTTTCTTT.

About this clonotype itself: A much larger clone differs by one base, so this may be a read error. The CDR3: CASSSTAYAQYF. In DNA form, the CDR3 reads TGTGCCAGCAGCTCGACGGCCTACGCGCAGTACTTC. The chain has TRBV7-2 and TRBJ2-7; D unresolved. The CDR3 length is 12 residues. Germline lookup yields CDR1 SGHTA and CDR2 FQGNSA.

The chain is built from TRBV19 and TRBJ1-1, with D unresolved. The germline V and J ends were trimmed by 5 bases and 6 bases, with 10 bases remaining between them. The CDR3 has 12 amino acids. Germline lookup yields CDR1 LNHDA and CDR2 SQIVND (reference sequence). CDR3 amino acids: CASSGIGAEAFF. CDR3 DNA: TGTGCCAGTAGTGGGATCGGCGCTGAAGCTTTCTTT.

This clonotype was seen only a few times. The genes are TRBV9 and TRBJ2-7; D possibly matches TRBD1 or TRBD2 (5 bases each). CDR3 length: 14 amino acids. Trimming removed 4 bases at V and 6 bases at J, with 17 bases between. Germline-derived CDR1 and CDR2 are SGDLS and YYNGEE. The CDR3 region is CASSPRRTWVEQYF. As DNA, the CDR3 is TGTGCCAGCAGCCCCCGGAGGACATGGGTCGAGCAGTACTTC.

V gene TRBV10-3 combines with J gene TRBJ2-5; 8 bases match TRBD2. The CDR3 contains 16 residues. V shed 6 bases and J 5 bases; nucleotides not matched to a gene: 14. Germline CDR1 reads ENHRY; CDR2 reads SYGVKD. CDR3 bases: TGTGCCATCAGCTCGTTTGGTAGCGGGATCGGGGAGACCCAGTACTTC. Amino acids: CAISSFGSGIGETQYF.

The chain carries TRBV11-2 and TRBJ2-3, with D unresolved. V gave up 1 base and J gave up 4 bases, with 12 bases separating them. CDR3 length: 15 amino acids. Germline values: CDR1 SGHAT, CDR2 FQNNGV. This CDR3 is CASSLGAGFSDTQYF. The CDR3 DNA is TGTGCCAGCAGCTTAGGGGCAGGATTCTCAGATACGCAGTATTTT. Full variable domain (outside the CDR3, taken from reference TRBV11-2 and TRBJ2-3): EAGVAQSPRYKIIEKRQSVAFWCNPISGHATLYWYQQILGQGPKLLIQFQNNGVVDDSQLPKDRFSAERLKGVDSTLKIQPAKLEDSAVYLCASSLGAGFSDTQYFGPGTRLTVL.

The rearrangement links TRBV5-5 to TRBJ2-3, with 7 bases identical to TRBD2. CDR1 is SGHKS and CDR2 is YYEKEE in the germline V gene (reference sequence). The CDR3 is made up of 14 amino acids. Trimming took 2 bases from V and 6 from J; bases not matched to a gene: 6. The DNA for the CDR3 is TGTGCCAGCAGCTTTTCAGCGGGATACGATACGCAGTATTTT. Protein: CASSFSAGYDTQYF.

This clonotype was seen more than once but under ten times. Mismatch with germline at one junction end may stem from a read error. This chain connects TRBV15 to TRBJ2-3; no firm D call. Germline CDR1 and CDR2: LNHNV and YYDKDF (reference sequence). The CDR3 sequence is 12 residues long. The CDR3 DNA sequence: TGTGCCGCCAGCACATATGGAGATACGCAGTATTTT. It translates to CAASTYGDTQYF.

V is TRBV28 and J is TRBJ1-5; the match to TRBD1 covers 8 bases. This CDR3 has 14 amino acids. V lost 6 bases to trimming and J lost 5 bases; unmatched junction nucleotides: 6. The germline V gene has CDR1 MDHEN and CDR2 SYDVKM. In DNA form, the CDR3 reads TGTGCCAGCAGGTCCGACAGGGGTCATCAGCCCCAGCATTTT. Protein product: CASRSDRGHQPQHF.

This clonotype has just a few counts. The V call is TRBV28, the J call TRBJ1-5; D not resolved. V gave up 4 bases and J gave up 1 base, with 23 bases separating them. This CDR3 is built from 19 residues. Germline V gene data show CDR1 as MDHEN and CDR2 as SYDVKM. The DNA for the CDR3 is TGTGCCAGCAGTTCCGTATCCCAGATATGGACGGCAAGCAATCAGCCCCAGCATTTT. Amino acids: CASSSVSQIWTASNQPQHF.

Regarding this clonotype: The junction departs from germline at one end; a sequencing error may be responsible. The gene calls are TRBV7-8 and TRBJ1-4; D is undetermined. The CDR3 covers 16 residues. Germline assignment: CDR1 SGHVS and CDR2 FQNEAQ. The CDR3 DNA reads as TGTGCCAGCAGCTTAAGCTACGGAGGGATAAATGAAAAACTGATTTTT. It encodes CASSLSYGGINEKLIF.

This clonotype occurred once. J is TRBJ1-4 and V is TRBV3-1, with D unclear. The CDR3 is made up of 15 amino acids. V was clipped by 4 bases and J by 0 bases, with 9 bases between them. Germline values: CDR1 LGHDT, CDR2 YNNKEL (reference sequence). CDR3 sequence: CASSPRGATNEKLFF. The CDR3 nucleotides read TGTGCCAGCAGCCCGCGTGGGGCAACTAATGAAAAACTGTTTTTT.

The table lists this clonotype with a few counts. V usage is TRBV28 and J usage is TRBJ2-7; 7 bases align to TRBD2. CDR1 is MDHEN, CDR2 SYDVKM, per germline. The junction had 5 bases not matched to a gene; V was cut back by 2 bases and J by 7 bases. The CDR3 sequence is 13 residues long. The CDR3 sequence: CASSLAGVVEQYF. The CDR3 DNA is TGTGCCAGCAGTTTAGCGGGAGTAGTTGAGCAGTACTTC.

This chain links TRBV11-2 with TRBJ2-7; 7 bases line up with TRBD1. This CDR3 contains 15 residues. Germline CDR1 and CDR2: SGHAT and FQNNGV. The junction had 6 bases not matched to a gene; V was cut back by 4 bases and J by 0 bases. CDR3 bases: TGTGCCAGCAGCTCGACCAGGGGGAGCTCCTACGAGCAGTACTTC. It is translated as CASSSTRGSSYEQYF.

This sequence joins TRBV20-1 and TRBJ2-7; a possible D gene is TRBD2 (6 bases). V lost 5 bases and J 3 bases, leaving 11 bases between the germline ends. The V gene's germline CDR1 is DFQATT and CDR2 SNEGSKA (reference sequence). The CDR3 covers 12 residues. The chain's CDR3 is CSAGSGNYEQYF. CDR3 coding DNA: TGCAGTGCTGGTAGCGGAAACTACGAGCAGTACTTC.

This clonotype has only a few counts. The V call is TRBV12-3 or TRBV12-4, the J call TRBJ1-3; TRBD1 is a possible D gene (5 bases). This CDR3 is built from 15 residues. V lost 3 bases to trimming and J lost 2 bases, with 11 bases between them. The CDR3 reads CASSFGQGAGNTIYF. CDR3 sequence (DNA): TGTGCCAGCAGTTTTGGCCAGGGCGCTGGAAACACCATATATTTT.

About this clonotype itself: Being one base from a much bigger clone, this may be a read error. The V and J genes are TRBV7-2 and TRBJ1-4, with D unclear. Looked up from germline, CDR1 is SGHTA and CDR2 is FQGNSA. The CDR3 sequence is 12 residues long. The CDR3 loop is CASSFTGENLFF. The CDR3, as DNA: TGTGCCAGCAGCTTCACGGGTGAAAATCTGTTTTTT.

Only a few counts were recorded for this clonotype. This sequence joins TRBV27 and TRBJ1-6, with TRBD1 as a possible D gene (5 bases). There are 12 residues in the CDR3. The germline CDR1 and CDR2 sequences are MNHEY and SMNVEV (reference sequence). Trimming left V 9 bases short and J 4 bases short, with 7 bases between. CDR3 amino acids: CASGQYNSPLHF. CDR3 sequence (DNA): TGTGCCAGTGGACAATATAATTCACCCCTCCACTTT.

This clonotype was detected many times. The chain joins TRBV5-5 to TRBJ2-1; TRBD2 matches 10 bases. V was clipped by 4 bases and J by 7 bases; unmatched bases: 11. The CDR3 extends over 16 amino acids. CDR1 and CDR2 (germline): SGHKS, YYEKEE (reference sequence). The DNA for the CDR3 is TGTGCCAGCAGCCTGCCCCTAGCGGGAGTAACAAATGAGCAGTTCTTC. Amino acid sequence: CASSLPLAGVTNEQFF.

The chain carries TRBV6-2 or TRBV6-3 and TRBJ2-7; D call uncertain. The CDR3 totals 12 residues. Trimming left V 6 bases short and J 3 bases short, with 9 bases between. The germline V gene has CDR1 MNHEY and CDR2 SVGEGT. The CDR3 DNA reads TGTGCCAGCAGGTCCTCCCTCTACGAGCAGTACTTC. This codes for CASRSSLYEQYF.

Many counts were recorded for this clonotype. The chain carries TRBV29-1 and TRBJ2-5, with D possibly being TRBD1 (6 bases). The V and J ends lost 0 bases and 0 bases respectively, with 14 bases between them. The germline V gene encodes CDR1 SQVTM and CDR2 ANQGSEA. The CDR3 is 16 residues long. The CDR3 loop reads CSVEDQDSTNQETQYF. CDR3 DNA: TGCAGCGTTGAAGATCAGGACAGCACCAACCAAGAGACCCAGTACTTC.